These 6 T cell receptor beta chains were sequenced from one sample in a study of T cell responses to AZD1222 COVID-19 vaccine. TCRdb's copy holds only in-frame clones and misses some; the assay was immunoSEQ multiplex PCR. The data contain roughly 200,000 clones, almost 95% of them seen just once; the ten biggest clones take up 1% to 1.5%. The sequenced sample was peripheral blood, obtained on day 0 of AZD1222 vaccination. These receptors originate from an adult in good health.

The rearrangement links TRBV6-5 to TRBJ1-2; TRBD1 matches at 9 bases. Looked up from germline, CDR1 is MNHEY and CDR2 is SVGAGI. The CDR3 sequence is 15 residues long. V was pared by 2 bases and J by 4 bases, with 5 bases of the junction left unmatched. CDR3 in amino acids: CASSYTPGQGYGYTF. The CDR3 nucleotides are TGTGCCAGCAGTTACACACCGGGACAGGGCTATGGCTACACCTTC.

The rearrangement links TRBV4-1 to TRBJ2-5, with D possibly being TRBD1 (5 bases). Deletions cut 1 base from V and 4 bases from J, with 13 bases between. Per germline, CDR1 MGHRA and CDR2 YSYEKL. The CDR3 contains 15 residues. The DNA of the CDR3 is TGCGCCAGCAGCCAAGCTTCGGCAGGGCGAGAGACCCAGTACTTC. This encodes CASSQASAGRETQYF.

V and J are TRBV11-3 and TRBJ2-2; 7 bases match TRBD1. V lost 8 bases, J lost 1 base, and 10 bases stayed unmatched. The CDR3 is 16 amino acids. Looked up from germline, CDR1 is SGHNT and CDR2 is YENEEA. DNA for the CDR3: TGTGCCAGCCGGCGGACAGGCGTGGAGAACACCGGGGAGCTGTTTTTT. Translation gives CASRRTGVENTGELFF.

The chain combines TRBV5-6 with TRBJ1-5; TRBD1 matches 8 bases. Per germline, CDR1 SGHDT and CDR2 YYEEEE. The J segment lost 6 bases and the V segment lost 3 bases, leaving 5 bases of the junction unmatched. This CDR3 has 14 residues. CDR3 in amino acids: CASSSTGAPQPQHF. Here the CDR3 DNA reads TGTGCCAGCAGCTCGACAGGGGCCCCTCAGCCCCAGCATTTT.

The chain couples TRBV7-8 to TRBJ2-1; a possible D gene is TRBD1 (5 bases). Per the germline V gene, CDR1 is SGHVS and CDR2 is FQNEAQ. Trimming stripped 1 base from V and 4 bases from J, with 14 bases between. The length of the CDR3 is 16 residues. CDR3 sequence (DNA): TGTGCCAGCAGCTTAGAACAGGTTCTCGGGTACAATGAGCAGTTCTTC. It codes for CASSLEQVLGYNEQFF.

The rearrangement joins TRBV7-3 to TRBJ2-7, with no clear D. Germline CDR1 SGHTA, CDR2 FQGTGA. The CDR3 runs 13 residues. V lost 0 bases and J lost 6, with 9 bases in between. CDR3 nucleotide sequence: TGTGCCAGCAGCTTAACGGGCCCGGGCGAGCAGTACTTC. Residues: CASSLTGPGEQYF.